The rows below give T cell receptor beta chains drawn from one sample of a study of blood T cell repertoires in COVID-19. Data came from immunoSEQ multiplex PCR; TCRdb stores just in-frame clones and leaves some out. The sample carries 95,000 to 150,000 clones, about nine tenths recorded once. The sample taken for sequencing was peripheral blood. All receptors derive from a middle-aged man with acute or convalescent COVID-19. Both conserved end residues are part of each CDR3. The order of the fields is J gene, D gene, V gene, clone size, CDR3 length, CDR3 protein, CDR3 DNA. D genes are given only for firm matches. Size values are once, few and many counts, or a class for expanded clones, and some rows have none.

>TRBJ2-2|TRBD2|TRBV7-3|few|16
CASSLGLAGGTGELFF
TGTGCCAGCAGCTTGGGACTAGCGGGGGGCACCGGGGAGCTGTTTTTT
>TRBJ1-2|TRBD1|TRBV6-1|few|16
CASSETSGGQLYGYTF
TGTGCCAGCAGTGAAACTTCAGGGGGACAACTTTATGGCTACACCTTC
>TRBJ1-6|-|TRBV6-2/TRBV6-3|-|15
CASSYKSGERPPLHF
TGTGCCAGCAGTTACAAGTCAGGGGAGCGTCCACCCCTCCACTTT
>TRBJ2-5|TRBD1|TRBV29-1|-|14
CSVPGQAGRETQYF
TGCAGCGTACCCGGACAGGCAGGGCGGGAGACCCAGTACTTC
>TRBJ1-4|TRBD1|TRBV2|-|18
CASTQDGGGLATNEKLFF
TGTGCCAGCACCCAAGACGGAGGGGGCCTTGCAACTAATGAAAAACTGTTTTTT
>TRBJ1-3|TRBD1|TRBV7-9|-|17
CASSLKTGDTSGNTIYF
TGTGCCAGCAGCTTAAAGACAGGGGACACCTCTGGAAACACCATATATTTT
>TRBJ2-1|-|TRBV4-1|-|20
CASSQLEERGTRSSYNEQFF
TGCGCCAGCAGCCAACTTGAGGAGAGGGGGACCCGAAGCTCCTACAATGAGCAGTTCTTC
>TRBJ1-1|-|TRBV10-1|few|14
CASSGNRANTEAFF
TGCGCCAGCAGTGGCAACAGGGCGAACACTGAAGCTTTCTTT
>TRBJ1-1|TRBD1|TRBV29-1|-|14
CSVAWGQINTEAFF
TGCAGCGTAGCCTGGGGACAGATTAACACTGAAGCTTTCTTT
>TRBJ2-7|-|TRBV10-2|few|14
CATLLGPSSYEQYF
TGCGCCACCCTGCTGGGGCCCAGCTCCTACGAGCAGTACTTC
>TRBJ2-7|TRBD1|TRBV15|-|15
CATSTPGQGHFEQYF
TGTGCCACCAGCACCCCGGGACAGGGTCATTTCGAGCAGTACTTC
>TRBJ2-5|TRBD2|TRBV5-1|-|16
CASSLNSGGAGETQYF
TGCGCCAGCAGCCTGAATAGCGGGGGGGCCGGGGAGACCCAGTACTTC
>TRBJ2-5|-|TRBV12-5|-|14
CASGLGGGPETQYF
TGTGCTAGTGGTTTAGGAGGGGGCCCCGAGACCCAGTACTTC
>TRBJ1-2|-|TRBV6-1|-|13
CASSEAWRNGYTF
TGTGCCAGCAGTGAAGCGTGGCGGAATGGCTACACCTTC
>TRBJ1-5|-|TRBV15|-|15
CATSRDLGFNQPQHF
TGTGCCACCAGCAGAGATCTTGGCTTCAATCAGCCCCAGCATTTT
>TRBJ2-7|-|TRBV12-3/TRBV12-4|-|12
CASSPDSYEQYF
TGTGCCAGCAGTCCGGACAGCTACGAGCAGTACTTC
>TRBJ2-2|TRBD2|TRBV5-4|-|15
CASSLSAGGPGELFF
TGTGCCAGCAGCTTATCTGCGGGGGGACCCGGGGAGCTGTTTTTT
>TRBJ2-7|-|TRBV29-1|-|14
CSVVTGVSSYEQYF
TGCAGCGTTGTAACAGGTGTCAGCTCCTACGAGCAGTACTTC
>TRBJ1-2|TRBD1|TRBV29-1|-|12
CSVTDRVGGYTF
TGCAGCGTCACCGACAGGGTTGGAGGCTACACCTTC
>TRBJ1-2|-|TRBV5-1|once|13
CASSPDGGDGYTF
TGCGCCAGCAGCCCTGATGGGGGCGATGGCTACACCTTC
>TRBJ2-7|-|TRBV2|-|15
CASSEQGNTAYEQYF
TGTGCCAGCAGTGAACAGGGGAATACGGCCTACGAGCAGTACTTC
>TRBJ1-2|TRBD1|TRBV3-1/TRBV3-2|few|15
CASSNRGIRYDGYTF
TGTGCCAGCAGCAACAGGGGTATTCGGTACGATGGCTACACCTTC
>TRBJ1-1|-|TRBV11-3|-|14
CASSPTTGTHGAFF
TGTGCCAGCAGCCCGACGACAGGTACCCACGGGGCTTTCTTT
>TRBJ2-3|-|TRBV19|-|13
CASRTVGTDTQYF
TGTGCCAGTAGGACAGTCGGCACAGATACGCAGTATTTT
>TRBJ2-1|TRBD2|TRBV3-1/TRBV3-2|-|15
CASSQVGGVYGEQFF
TGTGCCAGCAGCCAAGTGGGGGGGGTATATGGTGAGCAGTTCTTC
>TRBJ1-4|-|TRBV4-3|-|16
CASSQDGTVSSEKLFF
TGCGCCAGCAGCCAAGATGGAACAGTGTCTAGCGAAAAACTGTTTTTT
>TRBJ1-3|TRBD1|TRBV3-1/TRBV3-2|-|20
CASSHRQVGTGGFAGNTIYF
TGTGCCAGCAGTCATCGGCAAGTAGGGACAGGGGGCTTTGCTGGAAACACCATATATTTT
>TRBJ2-7|TRBD1|TRBV7-9|-|13
CASSLGQGREQYF
TGTGCCAGCAGCCTCGGACAGGGCCGCGAGCAGTACTTC
>TRBJ2-1|-|TRBV5-1|-|16
CASSMDRPTSYNEQFF
TGCGCCAGCAGCATGGACAGACCCACCTCCTACAATGAGCAGTTCTTC
>TRBJ1-6|-|TRBV19|-|16
CASSRPPGAGDSPLHF
TGTGCCAGTAGTCGCCCTCCAGGGGCCGGCGATTCACCCCTCCACTTT
>TRBJ1-1|-|TRBV7-8|once|15
CASSLVQGLGTEAFF
TGTGCCAGCAGCTTAGTGCAGGGACTCGGCACTGAAGCTTTCTTT
>TRBJ2-1|-|TRBV19|once|15
CASSIRGTDNNEQFF
TGTGCCAGTAGTATACGGGGGACAGATAACAATGAGCAGTTCTTC
>TRBJ2-1|TRBD2|TRBV10-2|-|16
CASTRWLAGERNEQFF
TGCGCCAGCACCAGATGGTTAGCGGGAGAAAGAAATGAGCAGTTCTTC
>TRBJ1-3|-|TRBV19|-|13
CASSIGDGNTIYF
TGTGCCAGTAGTATCGGTGATGGAAACACCATATATTTT
>TRBJ1-6|TRBD1|TRBV7-2|-|14
CASSLVRGNSPLHF
TGTGCCAGCAGCTTAGTCAGGGGGAATTCACCCCTCCACTTT
>TRBJ1-5|TRBD1|TRBV20-1|-|14
CSASPGTGNQPQHF
TGCAGTGCTAGTCCCGGGACAGGCAATCAGCCCCAGCATTTT
>TRBJ1-6|-|TRBV14|-|16
CASSPYQGNRNSPLHF
TGTGCCAGCAGCCCCTACCAGGGGAATCGAAATTCACCCCTCCACTTT